The 21 T cell receptor beta chains below all came from one sample that was sequenced in a study of Ad26.COV2.S vaccination and SARS-CoV-2 variants. As for treatment: about 20 received Ad26.COV2.S at low or high dose, single or two shots; about 5 received placebo; per-sample allocation not given. Sampling was done on day 63 after the first vaccine or placebo injection. TCRdb's copy holds only in-frame clones and misses some; the assay was immunoSEQ multiplex PCR. The table shows approximately 420,000 clones, with 75% to 90% occurring only once. Source: peripheral blood, taken in a trial of Ad26.COV2.S vaccine versus placebo. The source is a person between 18 and 59 years old who received the Ad26.COV2.S COVID-19 vaccine or a placebo.

V and J are TRBV4-1 and TRBJ2-1, with D hard to call. CDR1 is MGHRA, CDR2 YSYEKL, per germline. The CDR3 is 16 amino acids. Deletions cut 5 bases from V and 5 bases from J, with 19 bases between. The CDR3 bases are TGCGCCAGCAGCTATAGGACGATTGACCTACACAATGAGCAGTTCTTC. This translates into CASSYRTIDLHNEQFF.

The rearrangement uses TRBV27 and TRBJ2-2; D not certain. The CDR3 runs to 14 residues. The germline V gene encodes CDR1 MNHEY and CDR2 SMNVEV (reference sequence). V was trimmed by 5 bases and J by 6 bases, leaving 13 bases between them. The CDR3 sequence: CASSTGPTPGELFF. The CDR3 DNA reads as TGTGCCAGCAGTACCGGACCCACGCCCGGGGAGCTGTTTTTT.

The chain recombines TRBV19 with TRBJ2-7; the match to TRBD1 covers 10 bases. CDR3 size: 15 residues. Unmatched junction bases numbered 10, after V lost 8 bases and J lost 3 bases. Germline values: CDR1 LNHDA, CDR2 SQIVND (reference sequence). CDR3 protein: CASRTGGTGDYEQYF. The CDR3 nucleotides are TGTGCCAGTCGGACCGGGGGGACAGGGGACTACGAGCAGTACTTC.

The gene calls are TRBV5-1 and TRBJ1-3, with D possibly being TRBD1 (5 bases). The germline gives CDR1 SGHRS, CDR2 YFSETQ. Trimming shortened V by 4 bases and J by 4 bases, and 18 bases separated the two germline ends. CDR3 size: 16 residues. The CDR3 here is CASSPGAGFSGNTIYF. The CDR3 bases are TGCGCCAGCAGCCCCGGCGCAGGGTTTTCAGGAAACACCATATATTTT.

Remarks on this clone: Other DNA sequences in this specimen translate into the identical CDR3. The chain carries TRBV11-3 and TRBJ2-2; 7 nucleotides match TRBD2. The CDR3 loop spans 16 amino acids. V lost 2 bases, J lost 1 base, and 4 bases stayed unmatched. The germline CDR1 and CDR2 sequences are SGHNT and YENEEA. The CDR3 loop reads CASSLLAGVNTGELFF. The DNA of the CDR3 is TGTGCCAGCAGCTTATTGGCGGGGGTGAACACCGGGGAGCTGTTTTTT.

V usage is TRBV27 and J usage is TRBJ2-1; D not certain. The V and J ends lost 2 bases and 4 bases respectively, with 15 bases between them. Germline V gene data show CDR1 as MNHEY and CDR2 as SMNVEV (reference sequence). The CDR3 has 16 residues. The DNA for the CDR3 is TGTGCCAGCAGTTTAATCCGCGCGCTGGGGTACAATGAGCAGTTCTTC. As protein: CASSLIRALGYNEQFF.

The chain carries TRBV7-2 and TRBJ2-7, with D perhaps matching TRBD2 (6 bases). Trimming took off 1 base at V and 0 bases at J, with 13 bases between the two ends. The CDR3 totals 16 residues. CDR1 and CDR2 from the germline V gene are SGHTA and FQGNSA. The DNA of the CDR3 is TGTGCCAGCAGCTTAGTCGCGGGGTCTAGCTCCTACGAGCAGTACTTC. It codes for CASSLVAGSSSYEQYF.

The gene calls are TRBV5-6 and TRBJ1-3; D unresolved. CDR1 is SGHDT and CDR2 is YYEEEE in the germline V gene. The CDR3 sequence is 16 residues long. Trimming took off 1 base at V and 4 bases at J, with 15 bases between the two ends. The CDR3 DNA sequence: TGTGCCAGCAGCTTGTTCGTAACGGTGAGGGGAAACACCATATATTTT. This translates into CASSLFVTVRGNTIYF.

This chain links TRBV2 with TRBJ1-2, with a possible D match to TRBD1 (6 bases). From germline, CDR1 is SNHLY and CDR2 FYNNEI. CDR3 size: 11 residues. Trimming stripped 8 bases from V and 7 bases from J, with 11 bases between. The DNA of the CDR3 is TGTGCCAGCGGCAACAGGGTTGGCTACACCTTC. It encodes CASGNRVGYTF.

This chain links TRBV9 with TRBJ2-3, with D possibly being TRBD2 (5 bases). The CDR3 runs to 15 residues. V dropped 0 bases and J dropped 0 bases, with 8 bases sitting between them. Germline V CDR1 and CDR2: SGDLS, YYNGEE. CDR3 region: CASSVVTGSTDTQYF. CDR3 bases: TGTGCCAGCAGCGTAGTTACGGGAAGCACAGATACGCAGTATTTT.

The chain joins TRBV6-6 to TRBJ2-7, with D maybe TRBD2 (8 bases). Germline CDR1 MNHNY, CDR2 SVGAGI (reference sequence). V shed 7 bases and J shed 1 base, with 20 bases lying between them. The CDR3 extends over 16 amino acids. CDR3 DNA sequence: TGTGCCAGCATAAACAACAGGGGCGGGGGGTCCTACGAGCAGTACTTC. This gives the protein CASINNRGGGSYEQYF.

The chain couples TRBV24-1 to TRBJ2-1, with 12 bases aligning to TRBD2. The trim removed 6 bases at V and 7 bases at J, leaving 3 bases unmatched. The CDR3 consists of 14 residues. From germline, CDR1 is KGHDR and CDR2 SFDVKD. Here the CDR3 DNA reads TGTGCCACCAGTCTAGCGGGGGGGCGAAATGAGCAGTTCTTC. Its protein is CATSLAGGRNEQFF.

The J gene is TRBJ2-5, the V gene TRBV12-3 or TRBV12-4; D gene ambiguous. V was shortened by 5 bases and J by 0 bases, with 4 bases between the two germline ends. The CDR3 extends over 12 amino acids. CDR3 sequence: CASSRDQETQYF. In DNA form, the CDR3 reads TGTGCCAGCAGTCGGGACCAAGAGACCCAGTACTTC.

J is TRBJ1-5 and V is TRBV5-6, with D possibly matching TRBD1 (6 bases). The germline V gene has CDR1 SGHDT and CDR2 YYEEEE. V was trimmed by 3 bases and J by 4 bases, leaving 17 bases between them. This CDR3 is 16 amino acids long. Here the CDR3 reads CASSSGLGGRNQPQHF. The CDR3 DNA follows: TGTGCCAGCAGCTCGGGTTTAGGGGGACGGAATCAGCCCCAGCATTTT.

The chain is built from TRBV7-2 and TRBJ1-2; D not certain. This CDR3 region has 13 residues. The germline gives CDR1 SGHTA, CDR2 FQGNSA. V lost 1 base and J lost 6, with 9 bases in between. CDR3 protein: CASSLVVEDGYTF. DNA for the CDR3: TGTGCCAGCAGCTTAGTTGTGGAAGATGGCTACACCTTC.

CDR3 coding DNA: TGTGCCAGTAGTATAGGGCTACCGGGACCGATTAATGAAAAACTGTTTTTT. Translation: CASSIGLPGPINEKLFF. J is TRBJ1-4 and V is TRBV19, with D maybe TRBD1 (5 bases). The CDR3 length is 17 residues. Germline V CDR1 and CDR2: LNHDA, SQIVND (reference sequence). V was pared by 1 base and J by 4 bases, with 16 bases between.

The genes are TRBV7-2 and TRBJ2-5, with D perhaps matching TRBD1 (5 bases). Deletions cut 8 bases from V and 0 bases from J, with 13 bases between. CDR1 is SGHTA, CDR2 FQGNSA, per germline. The CDR3 is 14 residues long. The CDR3 loop reads CASAPAGYQETQYF. CDR3 coding DNA: TGTGCCAGCGCCCCCGCAGGGTACCAAGAGACCCAGTACTTC.

This clone was counted only a few times. The chain carries TRBV19 and TRBJ1-2; weak D call: TRBD1 (6 bases). The length of the CDR3 is 15 residues. Germline-derived CDR1 and CDR2 are LNHDA and SQIVND (reference sequence). The V gene lost 4 bases and the J gene lost 3 bases, with 15 bases spanning the gap. DNA for the CDR3: TGTGCCAGTAGTAATGGACAGACGCAGGACTATGGCTACACCTTC. It specifies CASSNGQTQDYGYTF.

Worth noting for this clone: Different DNA sequences within this sample yield the same CDR3. This chain joins TRBV7-8 and TRBJ1-5; a possible D gene is TRBD1 (5 bases). Germline CDR1 reads SGHVS; CDR2 reads FQNEAQ. The V end lost 1 base, the J end lost 6 bases, and 7 bases lay between the germline ends. The CDR3 sequence is 13 residues long. CDR3 sequence reads: CASSLGGGQPQHF. In DNA, the CDR3 is TGTGCCAGCAGCTTAGGGGGGGGTCAGCCCCAGCATTTT.

This chain joins TRBV19 and TRBJ1-1, with TRBD1 matching 9 bases. V dropped 10 bases and J dropped 5; count of bases not matched to a gene: 11. Germline-derived CDR1 and CDR2 are LNHDA and SQIVND (reference sequence). This CDR3 has 14 residues. In nucleotides, the CDR3 is TGTGCCACTCTCCCGGGACAGGGAGGTACTGAAGCTTTCTTT. This sequence encodes CATLPGQGGTEAFF.

The chain uses TRBV5-1 and TRBJ2-7; D is possibly TRBD1 or TRBD2 (5 bases each). CDR1 is SGHRS and CDR2 is YFSETQ in the germline V gene. The V end lost 2 bases, the J end lost 2 bases, and 8 bases lay between the germline ends. This CDR3 comprises 13 residues. CDR3 nucleotides: TGCGCCAGCAGCTTTGGGGGTACCTACGAGCAGTACTTC. Amino acid sequence: CASSFGGTYEQYF.